One and the same sample provided the 18 T cell receptor beta chains below, sequenced in a study of shared clonotypes between healthy human individuals. Clones were read by immunoSEQ multiplex PCR, and TCRdb kept only the in-frame ones, dropping some. The table records hundreds of thousands of clones, 95% to 97% of them present only once. Naive CD8 cells were CD45RO-negative, positively selected for CCR7, excluding terminally differentiated effector memory CD45RA+ cells. The specimen sequenced was naive CD8+ T cells sorted from blood. The receptors come from a woman aged 25 to 39 in good health.

This clone turned up a few times. The V gene is TRBV7-9, the J gene TRBJ2-7; D is possibly TRBD2 (6 bases). Germline V CDR1 and CDR2: SEHNR, FQNEAQ (reference sequence). Trimming took off 2 bases at V and 2 bases at J, with 7 bases between the two ends. There are 13 residues in the CDR3. Here the CDR3 DNA reads TGTGCCAGCAGCTTATCGGGGGCCTACGAGCAGTACTTC. Translating it yields CASSLSGAYEQYF.

The V call is TRBV28, the J call TRBJ2-1; TRBD1 matches at 9 bases. The trim removed 6 bases at V and 6 bases at J, leaving 9 bases unmatched. CDR1 is MDHEN and CDR2 is SYDVKM in the germline V gene. The CDR3 is made up of 15 amino acids. CDR3 bases: TGTGCCAGCAGCCTGGGACAGGGAGTTAGCAATGAGCAGTTCTTC. The encoded protein is CASSLGQGVSNEQFF.

This clone was seen a single time. The chain uses TRBV7-6 and TRBJ2-7; D is perhaps TRBD2 (6 bases). CDR1 is SGHVS, CDR2 FNYEAQ, per germline. The CDR3 consists of 13 residues. Trimming cost V 0 bases and J 6 bases, with 9 bases left between them. The CDR3 here is CASSLADGSEQYF. CDR3 nucleotide sequence: TGTGCCAGCAGCTTAGCAGACGGGAGCGAGCAGTACTTC.

The J gene is TRBJ2-1, the V gene TRBV7-9; 9 positions agree with TRBD2. Germline CDR1 SEHNR, CDR2 FQNEAQ (reference sequence). CDR3 length: 15 residues. J gave up 0 bases and V 5 bases, and 2 bases lay outside the gene matches. Here the CDR3 reads CASSGSGSSYNEQFF. The CDR3 DNA follows: TGTGCCAGCAGCGGTAGCGGGAGCTCCTACAATGAGCAGTTCTTC.

CDR3 bases: TGTGCCAGCAGCTCTAACGTTGGGACCTTCACTGAAGCTTTCTTT. The encoded protein is CASSSNVGTFTEAFF. The chain links TRBV11-1 to TRBJ1-1; D may be TRBD1 (5 bases). Germline CDR1 reads SGHAT; CDR2 reads FQDESV (reference sequence). The CDR3 has 15 residues. V shed 4 bases and J shed 4 bases, with 16 bases lying between them.

V gene TRBV9 combines with J gene TRBJ2-1, with TRBD2 identical over 8 bases. Germline lookup yields CDR1 SGDLS and CDR2 YYNGEE. V shed 4 bases and J 2 bases; nucleotides not matched to a gene: 8. This CDR3 is 16 amino acids long. The CDR3 DNA sequence: TGTGCCAGCAGCCCCGGGGGGGATTTGGCCTACAATGAGCAGTTCTTC. Residues: CASSPGGDLAYNEQFF.

About this clone: At one boundary the junction diverges from the germline segment, which might be a read error. Other DNA sequences in the same sample also yield this CDR3. The rearrangement joins TRBV2 to TRBJ1-5; possibly TRBD1 for D (5 bases). This CDR3 is 14 amino acids long. Germline V gene lookup returns CDR1 SNHLY and CDR2 FYNNEI. Here the CDR3 reads CASSEGGGNQPQHF. In DNA, the CDR3 is TGTGCCAGCAGCGAAGGAGGGGGCAATCAGCCCCAGCATTTT.

This chain connects TRBV29-1 to TRBJ1-1; TRBD1 matches at 9 bases. Germline CDR1 reads SQVTM; CDR2 reads ANQGSEA. The CDR3 has 16 residues. Trimming at V came to 3 bases and at J to 1 base, leaving 9 bases not matched to a gene. In nucleotides, the CDR3 is TGCAGCGTTGATGTCACCGGGACAGGGACGAACACTGAAGCTTTCTTT. This codes for CSVDVTGTGTNTEAFF.

The chain is built from TRBV28 and TRBJ2-7; 9 bases match TRBD2. Per the germline V gene, CDR1 is MDHEN and CDR2 is SYDVKM. The CDR3 covers 15 residues. V dropped 6 bases and J dropped 5; count of bases not matched to a gene: 11. CDR3: CASSQSSGRSNEQYF. DNA of the CDR3: TGTGCCAGCAGCCAAAGTAGCGGGAGATCCAACGAGCAGTACTTC.

CDR3 nucleotide sequence: TGTGCCAGCAGCGTGAACCTAGGAGCGGGAGGGCCCGTAGATGAGCAGTTCTTC. Translation: CASSVNLGAGGPVDEQFF. This chain links TRBV9 with TRBJ2-1; 10 nucleotides agree with TRBD2. CDR1 and CDR2 from the germline V gene are SGDLS and YYNGEE. CDR3 length equals 18 residues. The ends lost 2 bases at V and 8 bases at J; junction bases unmatched: 16.

This chain uses TRBV5-6 with TRBJ2-5; D is unresolved. Germline values: CDR1 SGHDT, CDR2 YYEEEE. The length of the CDR3 is 11 residues. V dropped 2 bases and J dropped 13 bases, with 12 bases sitting between them. The CDR3 spells CASSFGEVPYF. DNA of the CDR3: TGTGCCAGCAGCTTCGGAGAGGTTCCGTACTTC.

This chain uses TRBV7-9 with TRBJ2-4, with D uncertain. The ends were cut back, 5 bases at V and 0 bases at J, with 8 bases in the middle. CDR1 and CDR2 from the germline V gene are SEHNR and FQNEAQ (reference sequence). The CDR3 is made up of 14 amino acids. The chain's CDR3 is CASSPVSAKNIQYF. The CDR3 bases are TGTGCCAGCAGCCCCGTCTCAGCCAAAAACATTCAGTACTTC.

The gene calls are TRBV4-2 and TRBJ1-5, with D unclear. Trimming removed 1 base at V and 1 base at J, with 8 bases between. This CDR3 contains 15 residues. The germline V gene has CDR1 LGHNA and CDR2 YNFKEQ. The CDR3 loop reads CASSQVSGSNQPQHF. The CDR3 bases are TGTGCCAGCAGCCAAGTCTCTGGGAGCAATCAGCCCCAGCATTTT.

This clone was found once. The chain uses TRBV21-1 and TRBJ2-7; TRBD2, the table's D call, was not compared with the DNA. TRBV21-1 represents a pseudogene. The CDR3 covers 14 residues. CDR3 DNA sequence: TGTGCCAGCAGCCCCTTAGCGGTTGTCTACGAGCAGTACTTC. Its protein product is CASSPLAVVYEQYF.

The rearrangement joins TRBV10-3 to TRBJ1-2; D remains unclear. V was pared by 3 bases and J by 5 bases, with 4 bases between. In germline, CDR1 is ENHRY, CDR2 SYGVKD. The CDR3 is 11 amino acids. CDR3 bases: TGTGCCATCAGTGACAGTTATGGCTACACCTTC. Translating gives CAISDSYGYTF.

The chain has TRBV5-4 and TRBJ2-7, with D possibly TRBD2 on 6 matching bases. The CDR3 has 13 residues. V shed 5 bases and J shed 4 bases, with 13 bases lying between them. CDR1 and CDR2 (germline): SGHNT, YYREEE (reference sequence). CDR3 amino acids: CASSSIGTYEQYF. Written as DNA, the CDR3 is TGTGCCAGCAGTTCAATCGGGACTTACGAGCAGTACTTC.

For this clone: The junction departs from germline at one end; a sequencing error may be responsible. The rearrangement joins TRBV29-1 to TRBJ2-7; 9 positions match TRBD1. CDR1 and CDR2 (germline): SQVTM, ANQGSEA. The CDR3 is made up of 15 amino acids. This chain's CDR3 is CSVEDRQGVAYEQYF. The CDR3, as DNA: TGCAGCGTCGAAGATAGACAGGGGGTAGCCTACGAGCAGTACTTC.

CDR3 in amino acids: CASSLNSDSYEQYF. For the CDR3, the DNA is TGTGCCAGCAGCCTAAATTCGGATTCCTACGAGCAGTACTTC. The chain combines TRBV7-9 with TRBJ2-7; D unresolved. Germline V gives CDR1 SEHNR, CDR2 FQNEAQ (reference sequence). This CDR3 region has 14 residues. V was cut by 5 bases and J by 1 base, with 12 bases left in between.